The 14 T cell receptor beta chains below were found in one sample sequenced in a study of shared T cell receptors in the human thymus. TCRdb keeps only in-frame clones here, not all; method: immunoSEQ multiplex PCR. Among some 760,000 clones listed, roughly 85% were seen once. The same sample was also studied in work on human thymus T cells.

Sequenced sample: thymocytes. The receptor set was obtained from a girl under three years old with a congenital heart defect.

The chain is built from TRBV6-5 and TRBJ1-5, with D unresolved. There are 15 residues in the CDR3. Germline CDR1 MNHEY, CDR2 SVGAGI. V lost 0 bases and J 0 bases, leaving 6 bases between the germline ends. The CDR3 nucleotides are TGTGCCAGCAGTTACTCGCGTCATAGCAATCAGCCCCAGCATTTT. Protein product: CASSYSRHSNQPQHF.

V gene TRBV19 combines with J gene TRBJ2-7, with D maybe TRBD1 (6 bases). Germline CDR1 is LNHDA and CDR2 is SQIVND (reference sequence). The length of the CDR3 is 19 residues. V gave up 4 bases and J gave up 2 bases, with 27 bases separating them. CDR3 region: CASSTYQGKDDEFAYEQYF. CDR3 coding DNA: TGTGCCAGTAGTACCTATCAGGGGAAAGATGATGAGTTTGCCTACGAGCAGTACTTC.

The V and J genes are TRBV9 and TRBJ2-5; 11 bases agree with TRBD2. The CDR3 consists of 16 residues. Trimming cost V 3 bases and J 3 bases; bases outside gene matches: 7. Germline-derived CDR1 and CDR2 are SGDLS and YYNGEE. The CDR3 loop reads CASSEYVLAGEETQYF. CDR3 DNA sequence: TGTGCCAGCAGCGAGTACGTACTAGCGGGGGAAGAGACCCAGTACTTC.

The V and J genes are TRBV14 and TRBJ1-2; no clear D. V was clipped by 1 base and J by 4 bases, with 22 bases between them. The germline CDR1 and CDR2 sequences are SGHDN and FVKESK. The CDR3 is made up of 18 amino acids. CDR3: CASSQGQPELQETYGYTF. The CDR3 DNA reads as TGTGCCAGCAGCCAAGGCCAACCTGAACTCCAAGAAACCTATGGCTACACCTTC.

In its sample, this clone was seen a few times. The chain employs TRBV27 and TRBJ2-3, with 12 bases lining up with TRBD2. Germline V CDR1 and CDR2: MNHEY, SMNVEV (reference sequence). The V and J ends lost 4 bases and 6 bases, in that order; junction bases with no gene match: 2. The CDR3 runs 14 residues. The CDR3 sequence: CASSSSGGEDTQYF. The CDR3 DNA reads TGTGCCAGCAGTTCTAGCGGGGGGGAGGATACGCAGTATTTT.

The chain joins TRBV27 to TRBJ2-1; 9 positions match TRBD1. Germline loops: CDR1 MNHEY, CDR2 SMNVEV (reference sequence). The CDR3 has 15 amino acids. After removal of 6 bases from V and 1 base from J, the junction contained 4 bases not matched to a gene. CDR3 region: CASSRDRVSYNEQFF. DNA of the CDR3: TGTGCCAGCAGCCGGGACAGGGTTTCCTACAATGAGCAGTTCTTC.

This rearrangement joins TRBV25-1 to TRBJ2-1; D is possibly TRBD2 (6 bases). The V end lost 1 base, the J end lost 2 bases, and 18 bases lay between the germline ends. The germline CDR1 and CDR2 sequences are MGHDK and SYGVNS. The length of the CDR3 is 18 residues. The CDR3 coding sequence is TGTGCCAGCAGTGAATTCGGTAGGATGGGGGGTCCCTACAATGAGCAGTTCTTC. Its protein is CASSEFGRMGGPYNEQFF.

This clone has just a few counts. This CDR3 reads CASSPTPTLLRGYTF. The CDR3 coding sequence is TGCGCCAGCAGCCCCACTCCCACTCTTCTCAGGGGCTACACCTTC. V and J are TRBV4-3 and TRBJ1-2; D unresolved. The V gene's germline CDR1 is LGHNA and CDR2 YSLEER. This CDR3 has 15 residues. Trimming took 4 bases from V and 8 from J, leaving 20 bases between them.

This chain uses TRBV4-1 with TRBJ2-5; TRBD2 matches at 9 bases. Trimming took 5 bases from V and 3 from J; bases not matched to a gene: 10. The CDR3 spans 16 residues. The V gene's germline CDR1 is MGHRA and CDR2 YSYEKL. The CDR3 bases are TGCGCCAGCAGCGGGGTAGCGGGGGCCCTAAAAGAGACCCAGTACTTC. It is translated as CASSGVAGALKETQYF.

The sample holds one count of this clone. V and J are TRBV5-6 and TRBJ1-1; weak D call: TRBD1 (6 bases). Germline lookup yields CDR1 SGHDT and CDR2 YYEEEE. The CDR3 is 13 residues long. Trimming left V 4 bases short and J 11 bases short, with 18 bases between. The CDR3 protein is CASSPGQSLLAFF. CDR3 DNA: TGTGCCAGCAGCCCCGGACAGTCCCTTTTGGCTTTCTTT.

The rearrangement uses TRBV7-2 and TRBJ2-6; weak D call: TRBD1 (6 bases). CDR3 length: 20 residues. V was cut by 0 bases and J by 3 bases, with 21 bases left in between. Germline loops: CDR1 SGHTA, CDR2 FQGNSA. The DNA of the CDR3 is TGTGCCAGCAGCTTAGCCCATCGGGACACGTCCAGGGGTGGGGCCAACGTCCTGACTTTC. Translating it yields CASSLAHRDTSRGGANVLTF. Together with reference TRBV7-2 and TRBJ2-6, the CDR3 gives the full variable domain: GAGVSQSPSNKVTEKGKDVELRCDPISGHTALYWYRQSLGQGLEFLIYFQGNSAPDKSGLPSDRFSAERTGGSVSTLTIQRTQQEDSAVYLCASSLAHRDTSRGGANVLTFGAGSRLTVL.

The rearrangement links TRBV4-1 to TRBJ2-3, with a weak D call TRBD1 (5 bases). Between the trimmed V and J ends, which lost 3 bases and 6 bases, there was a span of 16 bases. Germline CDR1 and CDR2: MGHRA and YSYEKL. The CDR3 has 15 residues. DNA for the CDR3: TGCGCCAGCAGCCAGATGAAGACAGTTACGGATACGCAGTATTTT. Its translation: CASSQMKTVTDTQYF.

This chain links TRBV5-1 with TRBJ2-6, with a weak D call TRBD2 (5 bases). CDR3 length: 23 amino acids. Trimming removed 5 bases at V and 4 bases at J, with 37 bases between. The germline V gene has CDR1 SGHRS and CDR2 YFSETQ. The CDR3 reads CASSPLRPQLWGLAILGANVLTF. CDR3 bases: TGCGCCAGCAGTCCGTTGAGGCCCCAATTGTGGGGATTAGCGATCCTGGGGGCCAACGTCCTGACTTTC.

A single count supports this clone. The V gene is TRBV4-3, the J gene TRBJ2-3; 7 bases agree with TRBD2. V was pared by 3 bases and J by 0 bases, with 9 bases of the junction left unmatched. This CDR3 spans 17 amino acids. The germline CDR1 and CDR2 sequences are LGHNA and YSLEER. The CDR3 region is CASSQDPSGASTDTQYF. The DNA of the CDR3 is TGCGCCAGCAGCCAGGACCCTAGCGGCGCTAGCACAGATACGCAGTATTTT.